These 10 T cell receptor beta chains were all obtained from the same sample, sequenced in a study of T cell changes during pregnancy in multiple sclerosis. Only in-frame clones appear in the TCRdb table, and some are missing; sequencing was by immunoSEQ multiplex PCR. The sample lists around 68,000 clones, 91% seen once, with less than 1.5% in the top ten. The sample was peripheral blood, taken after pregnancy. The receptors originated from a female donor in good health, enrolled as a control in a pregnancy study.

The chain joins TRBV4-1 to TRBJ2-7; D not resolved. Germline-derived CDR1 and CDR2 are MGHRA and YSYEKL. The CDR3 spans 16 residues. Trimming removed 2 bases at V and 3 bases at J, with 17 bases between. CDR3 DNA sequence: TGCGCCAGCAGCCAACCCACAAGCAGGAAACACTACGAGCAGTACTTC. This codes for CASSQPTSRKHYEQYF.

Note on this clone: A junction boundary mismatches the germline segment, possibly from a read error. This chain connects TRBV5-1 to TRBJ1-1, with 11 bases that match TRBD1. Per germline, CDR1 SGHRS and CDR2 YFSETQ. This CDR3 comprises 15 residues. This chain's CDR3 is CASSLVGQGDTEAFF. The CDR3 bases are TGCGCCAGCAGTTTGGTGGGACAGGGGGACACTGAAGCTTTCTTT.

The sample holds one count of this clone. J is TRBJ2-3 and V is TRBV4-2, with 8 bases identical to TRBD2. The CDR3 consists of 15 residues. Trimming at V came to 0 bases and at J to 3 bases, leaving 2 bases not matched to a gene. Germline V gene sequence: CDR1 LGHNA, CDR2 YNFKEQ. The CDR3 here is CASSQESGGTDTQYF. CDR3 in DNA: TGTGCCAGCAGCCAAGAATCGGGGGGGACAGATACGCAGTATTTT.

This clone is a singleton in its sample. V and J are TRBV4-3 and TRBJ1-6; TRBD1 matches 8 bases. The ends lost 0 bases at V and 10 bases at J; junction bases unmatched: 11. Germline V gene lookup returns CDR1 LGHNA and CDR2 YSLEER. The CDR3 is 17 residues long. Here the CDR3 reads CASSQDGTRTGKSPLHF. The DNA for the CDR3 is TGCGCCAGCAGCCAAGATGGAACCCGGACAGGGAAATCACCCCTCCACTTT.

This clone was observed a few times. The genes are TRBV19 and TRBJ1-1; 7 bases fit TRBD1. The CDR3 contains 13 residues. CDR1 and CDR2 from the germline V gene are LNHDA and SQIVND (reference sequence). With 4 bases clipped from V and 1 base from J, the junction kept 0 bases outside the gene matches. CDR3 coding DNA: TGTGCCAGTAGTACAGGGGGGAACACTGAAGCTTTCTTT. Translating gives CASSTGGNTEAFF.

The chain combines TRBV30 with TRBJ1-6; unclear D gene. V lost 7 bases to trimming and J lost 3 bases, with 10 bases between them. The CDR3 is 13 residues long. Germline V CDR1 and CDR2: GTSNPN, SVGIG (reference sequence). The CDR3: CALTEDYNSPLHF. The CDR3 DNA reads TGTGCCTTGACGGAGGACTATAATTCACCCCTCCACTTT.

The DNA of the CDR3 is TGTGCCTGGAGTGTACGGTCCGGCTCGGGCACCATATATTTT. Amino acids: CAWSVRSGSGTIYF. The V call is TRBV30, the J call TRBJ1-3; no clear D gene. The V and J ends lost 0 bases and 9 bases respectively, with 15 bases between them. Germline lookup yields CDR1 GTSNPN and CDR2 SVGIG (reference sequence). The CDR3 totals 14 residues. Full variable domain (missing parts from reference TRBV30 and TRBJ1-3): SQTIHQWPATLVQPVGSPLSLECTVEGTSNPNLYWYRQAAGRGLQLLFYSVGIGQISSEVPQNLSASRPQDRQFILSSKKLLLSDSGFYLCAWSVRSGSGTIYFGEGSWLTVV.

The chain employs TRBV15 and TRBJ2-1; 11 bases are shared with TRBD2. The trim removed 5 bases at V and 9 bases at J, leaving 6 bases unmatched. Germline assignment: CDR1 LNHNV and CDR2 YYDKDF (reference sequence). The CDR3 contains 14 residues. The CDR3 loop is CATSGSGLAVEQFF. The CDR3 bases are TGTGCCACCAGCGGATCGGGACTAGCGGTTGAGCAGTTCTTC.

The CDR3 protein is CASSQALGGGVPGELFF. CDR3 DNA sequence: TGCGCCAGCAGCCAGGCCCTGGGCGGGGGGGTTCCCGGGGAGCTGTTTTTT. The rearrangement uses TRBV4-1 and TRBJ2-2, with TRBD2 identical over 9 bases. The V gene's germline CDR1 is MGHRA and CDR2 YSYEKL. Trimming cost V 3 bases and J 6 bases; bases outside gene matches: 11. The length of the CDR3 is 17 residues.

The V and J genes are TRBV27 and TRBJ1-6; no clear D. V dropped 4 bases and J dropped 6 bases, with 22 bases sitting between them. The CDR3 totals 18 residues. The germline V gene encodes CDR1 MNHEY and CDR2 SMNVEV (reference sequence). Here the CDR3 reads CASSSNSGPGRSNSPLHF. As DNA, the CDR3 is TGTGCCAGCAGTTCAAATAGCGGACCAGGACGGAGTAATTCACCCCTCCACTTT.